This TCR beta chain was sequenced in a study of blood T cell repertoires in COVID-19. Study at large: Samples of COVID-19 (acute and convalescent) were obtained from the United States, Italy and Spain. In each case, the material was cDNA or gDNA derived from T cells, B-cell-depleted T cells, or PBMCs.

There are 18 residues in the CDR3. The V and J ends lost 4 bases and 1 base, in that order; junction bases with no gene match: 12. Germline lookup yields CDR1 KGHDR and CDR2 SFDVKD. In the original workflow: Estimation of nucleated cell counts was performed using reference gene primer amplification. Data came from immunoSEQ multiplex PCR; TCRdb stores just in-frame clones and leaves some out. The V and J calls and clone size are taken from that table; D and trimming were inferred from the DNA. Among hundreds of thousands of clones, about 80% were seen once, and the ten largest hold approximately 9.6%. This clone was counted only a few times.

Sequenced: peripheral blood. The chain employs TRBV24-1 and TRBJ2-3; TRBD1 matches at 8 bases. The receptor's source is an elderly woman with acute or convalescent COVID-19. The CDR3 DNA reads TGTGCCACCAGTGACCCCGTCAGGACAGGGCAACGCACAGATACGCAGTATTTT. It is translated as CATSDPVRTGQRTDTQYF.